This entry is about one TCR beta chain. This clonotype was found a few times. Its binding antigen is unknown. No base qualities exist here, and no much larger clone lies one base off it. The treatment or condition label here, explained by the study, means: in vitro stimulation with specific CMV peptide epitopes to enrich CMV-specific T cells. The data were obtained in a study of T cell repertoires in cytomegalovirus infection (dated by TCRdb to the late 2010s). Broadly, across the study: Alongside well-studied HLA-B-restricted epitopes, the peptide stimulations were aimed at recently identified HLA-C-restricted CMV epitopes, whose presentation resists viral immunomodulation. Because public TCR beta signatures pointed to carriage of CMV infection together with the matching HLA type, the HLA type of each donor mattered for the analysis. Points the paper makes about the study in general: In the ex vivo response, HLA-C-restricted CMV-specific TCR beta clonotypes were dominant, and in two of eight donors the single most frequent clonotype came from this HLA-C-restricted group. In both this cohort and an independent cohort of approximately 350 donors, the cumulative frequency of public TCR beta family members distinguished carriers of CMV infection plus the relevant HLA type.

A distance of 13 bases separates the germline ends of V and J, which lose 1 base and 1 base respectively. CDR1 is given as SQVTM and CDR2 as ANQGSEA, both from the germline V gene. Inclusive of the bounding cysteine and phenylalanine, the CDR3 is 15 residues long. The only DNA kept is the CDR3, 45 bases in frame from the first base. These reads were obtained on an Illumina HiSeq 1500. TCRdb reanalyzed the raw reads on its own, using fastp at Q25 for trimming and MiXCR for clone calling, and kept in-frame beta chains. Each CDR3 protein appears once, grouped with its most common genes and DNA. The table for this sample lists 40,000 to 55,000 distinct CDR3 sequences; about 18% of them were counted only once. Clones ranked in the top ten supply more than 20% of the sample.

This TCR was sampled from a human donor in good health (CMV status not recorded). Some clones in this sample may be carry-over from other donors' samples. The sequenced sample was CD8+ T cells from cultured PBMCs, obtained from culture after CMV antigen stimulation. The chain is encoded by TRBV29-1 joined to TRBJ1-1; 5 matching bases give a weak D call of TRBD1. At the DNA level, the sequence is TGCAGCGTTGAAGGGGGGGATCTCGGGAACACTGAAGCTTTCTTT. It specifies CSVEGGDLGNTEAFF.